Sequencing of this TCR beta chain was carried out in a study of blood T cell repertoires in COVID-19. Study summary: From the United States, Italy and Spain came samples of acute and convalescent COVID-19. From T cells, B-cell-depleted T cells, or PBMCs came the material, which was cDNA or gDNA.

The CDR3 loop spans 18 amino acids. CDR1 and CDR2 (germline): SGHRS, YFSETQ. The J segment lost 6 bases and the V segment lost 4 bases, leaving 14 bases of the junction unmatched. Per the original methods: By means of reference gene primer amplification, nucleated cell counts were estimated. Using immunoSEQ multiplex PCR, the repertoire was profiled, and TCRdb retains in-frame clones only, with some absent. V and J calls and clone size are given by that table; D and trimming were obtained from the DNA. Of roughly 150,000 clones listed, approximately 82% are singletons. The clonotype comes from a woman between 50 and 59 years old with acute or convalescent COVID-19. The sample was peripheral blood. The genes are TRBV5-1 and TRBJ2-3; 13 bases map to TRBD2. CDR3 protein: CASSPMTSGRQSPDTQYF. The CDR3 nucleotides read TGCGCCAGCAGCCCGATGACTAGCGGGAGGCAGAGCCCGGATACGCAGTATTTT.